The 15 T cell receptor beta chains below were found in one sample sequenced in a study of monozygotic twins with inflammatory bowel disease. TCRdb reprocessed the 5' RACE reads and keeps a single row for each CDR3 protein, giving no DNA. This listing includes 110,000 or so distinct CDR3 sequences. Input material: blood. Receptors originate from a human donor with ulcerative colitis or Crohn's disease, or a healthy co-twin of an affected twin (not recorded which).

This rearrangement joins TRBV6-2 or TRBV6-3 to TRBJ2-2; the D call from TCRdb, TRBD2, cannot be confirmed without DNA. The length of the CDR3 is 18 residues. Germline V lookup: CDR1 MNHEY, CDR2 SVGEGT. The CDR3 spells CASSPLLRTLANTGELFF.

The V call is TRBV7-6, the J call TRBJ2-7. The CDR3 extends over 16 amino acids. Germline values: CDR1 SGHVS, CDR2 FNYEAQ. Here the CDR3 reads CASSSFPRGSTHEQYF.

The chain combines TRBV20-1 with TRBJ2-4; TCRdb indicates TRBD1, and absent DNA this call remains unverified. Germline loops: CDR1 DFQATT, CDR2 SNEGSKA (reference sequence). This CDR3 spans 14 amino acids. Here the CDR3 reads CSADRQGAKNIQYF.

V and J are TRBV27 and TRBJ2-3; TCRdb reports TRBD2, a call that lacks DNA to check it against. The CDR3 covers 16 residues. Per the germline V gene, CDR1 is MNHEY and CDR2 is SMNVEV (reference sequence). This chain's CDR3 is CASSPTRTSGGDTQYF.

The rearrangement links TRBV6-4 to TRBJ2-1; TCRdb gives TRBD1 as the D gene, but with no DNA this cannot be confirmed. The CDR3 totals 14 residues. CDR1 is MRHNA and CDR2 is SNTAGT in the germline V gene. This CDR3 is CASSLQGGSNEQFF.

The J gene is TRBJ2-7, the V gene TRBV20-1; the TCRdb D gene call, TRBD1, has no DNA to confirm it. Germline CDR1 is DFQATT and CDR2 is SNEGSKA (reference sequence). The CDR3 extends over 16 amino acids. Here the CDR3 reads CSARDVKGSHPYEQYF.

The chain combines TRBV6-6 with TRBJ2-3. Germline lookup yields CDR1 MNHNY and CDR2 SVGAGI (reference sequence). The CDR3 covers 13 residues. This chain's CDR3 is CASSFHLGDTQYF.

This chain joins TRBV5-4 and TRBJ2-1; lacking DNA, the TRBD2 call made by TCRdb goes unchecked. From germline, CDR1 is SGHNT and CDR2 YYREEE (reference sequence). The CDR3 runs to 15 residues. CDR3: CASSPEGVSYNEQFF.

The chain employs TRBV27 and TRBJ2-7; TCRdb gives TRBD1 as the D gene, but with no DNA this cannot be confirmed. This CDR3 is built from 13 residues. Germline-derived CDR1 and CDR2 are MNHEY and SMNVEV (reference sequence). CDR3 loop: CASSLGQFYEQDF.

The chain joins TRBV7-2 to TRBJ2-3; TCRdb lists TRBD2, though no DNA is available to test this call. The CDR3 runs 15 residues. Per the germline V gene, CDR1 is SGHTA and CDR2 is FQGNSA. CDR3 in amino acids: CASSFLRGGTDTQYF. The variable domain in full, completed from reference TRBV7-2 and TRBJ2-3, reads GAGVSQSPSNKVTEKGKDVELRCDPISGHTALYWYRQSLGQGLEFLIYFQGNSAPDKSGLPSDRFSAERTGGSVSTLTIQRTQQEDSAVYLCASSFLRGGTDTQYFGPGTRLTVL.

J is TRBJ2-2 and V is TRBV7-2; without DNA, the TCRdb call of TRBD2 cannot be checked. Germline CDR1 and CDR2: SGHTA and FQGNSA. CDR3 length: 14 amino acids. The CDR3 loop is CASSSLAGPGELFF.

The V and J genes are TRBV28 and TRBJ1-2; no DNA is available, so the TRBD1 call from TCRdb remains unchecked. Germline V lookup: CDR1 MDHEN, CDR2 SYDVKM. The CDR3 totals 15 residues. The CDR3 reads CASSSFSGQGNGYTF.

The CDR3 loop is CASSQDRGPWYTEAFF. The chain carries TRBV4-3 and TRBJ1-1; absent DNA, TCRdb's TRBD1 call cannot be checked. The germline V gene has CDR1 LGHNA and CDR2 YSLEER. The CDR3 runs to 16 residues.

The gene calls are TRBV19 and TRBJ2-1. CDR1 is LNHDA and CDR2 is SQIVND in the germline V gene (reference sequence). The CDR3 loop spans 13 amino acids. CDR3: CASSTGSYNEQFF.

V gene TRBV24-1 combines with J gene TRBJ2-2; the TRBD1 assignment by TCRdb is unverifiable without DNA. CDR3 size: 15 residues. The germline V gene has CDR1 KGHDR and CDR2 SFDVKD. CDR3 in amino acids: CATSDPGTGSGELFF.